Each of the 14 T cell receptor beta chains below was sequenced from the same sample in a study of blood T cell repertoires in COVID-19. Assay used: immunoSEQ multiplex PCR; TCRdb lists only in-frame clones, some missing. Seen here are fewer than 150,000 clones, roughly 80% observed once, and the top ten hold around 1.5%. The sample comprised peripheral blood. The source of these receptors is a man aged 45-65 years with acute or convalescent COVID-19.

This chain connects TRBV20-1 to TRBJ2-1, with TRBD2 identical over 7 bases. Germline trimming cut 3 bases from V and 8 bases from J; bases unmatched to any gene: 13. CDR1 and CDR2 from the germline V gene are DFQATT and SNEGSKA (reference sequence). This CDR3 region has 15 residues. CDR3: CSASFYSLAPDEQFF. CDR3 in DNA: TGCAGTGCTAGTTTCTATTCACTAGCGCCGGATGAGCAGTTCTTC.

V gene TRBV3-1 (or the pseudogene TRBV3-2) combines with J gene TRBJ2-5; D is uncertain. The CDR3 runs 12 residues. The ends were cut back, 1 base at V and 5 bases at J, with 5 bases in the middle. Looked up from germline, CDR1 is LGHDT and CDR2 is YNNKEL (reference sequence). CDR3 sequence: CASSQVRETQYF. DNA for the CDR3: TGTGCCAGCAGCCAAGTACGGGAGACCCAGTACTTC.

This clone has only one observation. V and J are TRBV30 and TRBJ1-2, with TRBD1 as a possible D gene (5 bases). This CDR3 is 12 amino acids long. Looked up from germline, CDR1 is GTSNPN and CDR2 is SVGIG (reference sequence). Trimming cost V 5 bases and J 1 base, with 8 bases left between them. CDR3 sequence (DNA): TGTGCCTGGGGCACAGGTAACTATGGCTACACCTTC. Amino acids: CAWGTGNYGYTF.

The sample holds one count of this clone. The rearrangement joins TRBV5-5 to TRBJ2-1; TRBD1 matches 9 bases. J was trimmed by 3 bases and V by 0 bases; bases with no gene match: 1. Germline V CDR1 and CDR2: SGHKS, YYEKEE (reference sequence). The CDR3 spans 15 residues. The CDR3 is CASSLGTGDYNEQFF. Here the CDR3 DNA reads TGTGCCAGCAGCTTGGGGACAGGGGACTACAATGAGCAGTTCTTC.

This clone was seen more than once but under ten times. This chain connects TRBV5-6 to TRBJ1-2; 9 nucleotides align to TRBD1. Germline V gene sequence: CDR1 SGHDT, CDR2 YYEEEE. The junction had 7 bases not matched to a gene; V was cut back by 4 bases and J by 3 bases. The CDR3 is 15 amino acids. CDR3 sequence reads: CASSRTGGSDYGYTF. The CDR3 coding sequence is TGTGCCAGCAGCCGCACAGGGGGCTCTGACTATGGCTACACCTTC.

The genes are TRBV6-5 and TRBJ1-1, with 7 nucleotides matching TRBD1. Germline CDR1 MNHEY, CDR2 SVGAGI. Trimming cost V 0 bases and J 9 bases; bases outside gene matches: 7. The CDR3 totals 14 residues. The DNA of the CDR3 is TGTGCCAGCAGTTACTCAGGAGACAGGGTACAAGCTTTCTTT. Encoded protein: CASSYSGDRVQAFF.

This chain uses TRBV6-4 with TRBJ2-3, with TRBD2 as a possible D gene (5 bases). V lost 2 bases and J 0 bases, leaving 6 bases between the germline ends. Germline loops: CDR1 MRHNA, CDR2 SNTAGT. This CDR3 contains 14 residues. CDR3 DNA sequence: TGTGCCAGCAGTGACGGACTCAGCACAGATACGCAGTATTTT. It codes for CASSDGLSTDTQYF.

This sequence joins TRBV28 and TRBJ1-5, with 7 bases matching TRBD1. The CDR3 sequence is 15 residues long. J gave up 2 bases and V 2 bases, and 3 bases lay outside the gene matches. Germline CDR1 MDHEN, CDR2 SYDVKM. The CDR3, as DNA: TGTGCCAGCAGTTTAGGAGGGGGCGGCAATCAGCCCCAGCATTTT. This codes for CASSLGGGGNQPQHF.

This clone was found a few times. The CDR3 DNA sequence: TGTGCCAGTAGTATACCTGGACTGTTCTCTGGAAACACCATATATTTT. Its protein product is CASSIPGLFSGNTIYF. The chain carries TRBV19 and TRBJ1-3, with unresolved D. Per the germline V gene, CDR1 is LNHDA and CDR2 is SQIVND (reference sequence). Between the trimmed V and J ends, which lost 2 bases and 0 bases, there was a span of 11 bases. The CDR3 runs 16 residues.

V gene TRBV28 combines with J gene TRBJ2-7, with 7 nucleotides matching TRBD2. Germline-derived CDR1 and CDR2 are MDHEN and SYDVKM. This CDR3 spans 14 amino acids. After removal of 5 bases from V and 0 bases from J, the junction contained 4 bases not matched to a gene. The CDR3 loop is CASSPGGSSYEQYF. The CDR3 DNA reads TGTGCCAGCAGTCCCGGGGGGAGCTCCTACGAGCAGTACTTC.

The CDR3 is CASSQARSGSGANVLTF. The CDR3 region has the DNA TGTGCCAGCAGCCAAGCTCGATCGGGCTCTGGGGCCAACGTCCTGACTTTC. The chain combines TRBV3-1 (or the pseudogene TRBV3-2) with TRBJ2-6; D remains ambiguous. This CDR3 is built from 17 residues. The germline V gene encodes CDR1 LGHDT and CDR2 YNNKEL (reference sequence). V was clipped by 1 base and J by 0 bases, with 10 bases between them.

The chain joins TRBV4-2 to TRBJ2-7; D unresolved. CDR1 LGHNA and CDR2 YNFKEQ come from the germline V gene. The CDR3 has 15 residues. Trimming took off 0 bases at V and 3 bases at J, with 12 bases between the two ends. The DNA of the CDR3 is TGTGCCAGCAGCCAAGATCTGGGCCTAAGCTACGAGCAGTACGTC. Translating gives CASSQDLGLSYEQYV.

V and J are TRBV4-1 and TRBJ2-3; TRBD2 agrees at 7 bases. This CDR3 region has 17 residues. Germline CDR1 reads MGHRA; CDR2 reads YSYEKL. V dropped 0 bases and J dropped 0; count of bases not matched to a gene: 6. This CDR3 is CASSQDRERGSTDTQYF. CDR3 sequence (DNA): TGCGCCAGCAGCCAAGATCGAGAGCGGGGAAGCACAGATACGCAGTATTTT.

The chain recombines TRBV7-2 with TRBJ2-1; 12 bases match TRBD2. The CDR3 covers 15 residues. With V trimmed by 4 bases and J by 10 bases, 8 bases remained unmatched. The V gene's germline CDR1 is SGHTA and CDR2 FQGNSA. This CDR3 reads CASSSRLAGGREQFF. Written as DNA, the CDR3 is TGTGCCAGCAGCTCCAGGCTAGCGGGGGGGCGAGAGCAGTTCTTC.